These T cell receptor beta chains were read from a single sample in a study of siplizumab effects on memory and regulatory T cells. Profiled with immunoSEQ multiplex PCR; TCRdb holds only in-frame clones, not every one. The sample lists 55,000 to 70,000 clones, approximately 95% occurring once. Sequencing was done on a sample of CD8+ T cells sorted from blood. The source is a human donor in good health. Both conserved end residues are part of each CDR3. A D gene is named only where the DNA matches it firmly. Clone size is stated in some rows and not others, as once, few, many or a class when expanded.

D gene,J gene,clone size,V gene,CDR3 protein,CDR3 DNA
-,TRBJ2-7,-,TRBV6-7,CASSSGVRTEQYF,TGTGCCAGCAGTTCAGGGGTGAGGACGGAGCAGTACTTC
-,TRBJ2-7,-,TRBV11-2,CASSSSGSSYEQYF,TGTGCCAGCAGCTCCTCGGGGAGCTCCTACGAGCAGTACTTC
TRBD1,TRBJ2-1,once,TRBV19,CASSIPDRVTYNEQFF,TGTGCCAGTAGTATCCCGGACAGGGTCACCTACAATGAGCAGTTCTTC
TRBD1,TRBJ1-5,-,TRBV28,CASSRDRGYNQPQHF,TGTGCCAGCAGTCGGGACAGGGGTTACAATCAGCCCCAGCATTTT
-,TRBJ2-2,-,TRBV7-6,CASSKTRGPGTGELFF,TGTGCCAGCAGCAAAACCCGGGGGCCGGGCACCGGGGAGCTGTTTTTT
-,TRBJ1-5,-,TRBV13,CASSLRQSGQPQHF,TGTGCCAGCAGCTTAAGGCAGAGCGGTCAGCCCCAGCATTTT
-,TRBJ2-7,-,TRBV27,CASRSGVGSSYEQYF,TGTGCCAGCAGGTCGGGGGTCGGGAGCTCCTACGAGCAGTACTTC
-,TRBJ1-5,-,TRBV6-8,CVKFGRGGGVSQPQHF,TGTGTCAAATTTGGTAGAGGCGGGGGGGTGAGTCAGCCCCAGCATTTT
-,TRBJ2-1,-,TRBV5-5,CASSLGAGQGSNEQFF,TGTGCCAGCAGCTTGGGGGCGGGTCAGGGGAGCAATGAGCAGTTCTTC
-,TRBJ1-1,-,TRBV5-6,CASSLRENTEAFF,TGTGCCAGCAGCTTGCGAGAGAACACTGAAGCTTTCTTT
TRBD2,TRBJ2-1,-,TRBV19,CASSIHRLAGGEQFF,TGTGCCAGTAGTATCCACCGACTAGCGGGGGGTGAGCAGTTCTTC
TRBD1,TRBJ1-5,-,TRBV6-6,CASQTGGGNQPQHF,TGTGCCAGCCAAACAGGGGGCGGCAATCAGCCCCAGCATTTT
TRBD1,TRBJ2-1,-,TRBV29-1,CSVEVQGQGLYNEQFF,TGCAGCGTTGAGGTACAAGGACAGGGCCTCTACAATGAGCAGTTCTTC
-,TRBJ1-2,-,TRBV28,CASSPSPHNYGYTF,TGTGCCAGCAGTCCGTCGCCCCATAACTATGGCTACACCTTC
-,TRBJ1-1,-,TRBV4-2,CASSPLGNSAQANTEAFF,TGTGCCAGCAGCCCTCTTGGAAACTCGGCGCAGGCGAACACTGAAGCTTTCTTT
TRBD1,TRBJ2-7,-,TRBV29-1,CSVGRGQGSEQYF,TGCAGCGTCGGCCGAGGACAGGGGAGCGAGCAGTACTTC
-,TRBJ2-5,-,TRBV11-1,CASSSGSPKETQYF,TGTGCCAGCAGCTCCGGCAGTCCAAAAGAGACCCAGTACTTC
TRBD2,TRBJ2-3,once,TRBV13,CASSLRPSGVTDTQYF,TGTGCCAGCAGCTTACGTCCTAGCGGGGTCACAGATACGCAGTATTTT
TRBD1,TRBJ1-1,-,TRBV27,CASSLGTVNTEAFF,TGTGCCAGCAGTTTAGGGACAGTGAACACTGAAGCTTTCTTT
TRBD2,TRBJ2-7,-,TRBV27,CASATSVRSYEQYF,TGTGCCAGCGCGACTAGCGTTCGCTCCTACGAGCAGTACTTC
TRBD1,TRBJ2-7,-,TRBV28,CASSLSGGYTYEQYF,TGTGCCAGCAGTTTGTCAGGGGGATACACCTACGAGCAGTACTTC
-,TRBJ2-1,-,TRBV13,CASSLQLGGNEQFF,TGTGCCAGCAGCTTACAACTTGGCGGGAATGAGCAGTTCTTC
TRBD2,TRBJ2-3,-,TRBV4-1,CASSQGASGRADTQYF,TGCGCCAGCAGCCAGGGGGCTAGCGGGAGAGCAGATACGCAGTATTTT
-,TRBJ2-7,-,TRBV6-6,CASSSHEQYF,TGTGCCAGCAGTTCCCACGAGCAGTACTTC
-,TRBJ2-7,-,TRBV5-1,CASSLVPGGYEQYF,TGCGCCAGCAGCTTGGTTCCAGGAGGGTACGAGCAGTACTTC
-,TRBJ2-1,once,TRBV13,CASSPLGTSSYNEQFF,TGTGCCAGCAGCCCCTTAGGGACGAGCTCCTACAATGAGCAGTTCTTC
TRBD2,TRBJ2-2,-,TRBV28,CASREAGELFF,TGTGCCAGCCGGGAGGCCGGGGAGCTGTTTTTT
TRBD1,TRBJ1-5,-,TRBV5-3,CAFGTGVGQPQHF,TGTGCCTTTGGGACAGGGGTAGGTCAGCCCCAGCATTTT
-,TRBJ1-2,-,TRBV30,CACLQGANYGYTF,TGTGCCTGTCTACAGGGAGCTAACTATGGCTACACCTTC
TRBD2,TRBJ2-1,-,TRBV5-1,CASSLILAGGNNEQFF,TGCGCCAGCAGCTTGATCCTAGCGGGAGGCAACAATGAGCAGTTCTTC
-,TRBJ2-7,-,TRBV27,CASSLSEAYEQYF,TGTGCCAGCAGTTTATCGGAAGCCTACGAGCAGTACTTC
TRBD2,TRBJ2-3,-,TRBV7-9,CASSAPGRADTQYF,TGTGCCAGCAGCGCACCCGGGAGGGCAGATACGCAGTATTTT
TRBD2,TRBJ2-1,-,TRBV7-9,CASSPYLAGTMNEQFF,TGTGCCAGCAGCCCTTATCTAGCGGGGACTATGAATGAGCAGTTCTTC
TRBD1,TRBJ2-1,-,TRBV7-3,CASSPTGGAYNEQFF,TGTGCCAGCAGCCCGACAGGGGGAGCCTACAATGAGCAGTTCTTC
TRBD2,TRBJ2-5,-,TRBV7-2,CASSTGTRPETQYF,TGTGCCAGCAGCACTGGGACTAGGCCAGAGACCCAGTACTTC
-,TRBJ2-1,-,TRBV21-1,CASSKEGPRLRSYNEQFF,TGTGCCAGCAGCAAAGAGGGGCCGAGACTCCGCTCCTACAATGAGCAGTTCTTC
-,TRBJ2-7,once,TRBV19,CASSGDLSYEQYF,TGTGCCAGTAGTGGGGACCTATCCTACGAGCAGTACTTC
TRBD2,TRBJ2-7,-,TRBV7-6,CASSLVAGDGEQYF,TGTGCCAGCAGCTTAGTAGCGGGAGACGGCGAGCAGTACTTC
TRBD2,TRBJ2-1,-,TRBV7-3,CASSISGGSSYNEQFF,TGTGCCAGCAGCATTAGCGGGGGGAGCTCCTACAATGAGCAGTTCTTC
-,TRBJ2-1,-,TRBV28,CASSSSNEQFF,TGTGCCAGCAGTTCTAGCAATGAGCAGTTCTTC
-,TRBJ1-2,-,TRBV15,CATSRTNKANYGYTF,TGTGCCACCAGCAGGACAAACAAAGCTAACTATGGCTACACCTTC
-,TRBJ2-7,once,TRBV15,CATSRERDGYEQYF,TGTGCCACCAGCAGAGAGAGGGACGGATACGAGCAGTACTTC
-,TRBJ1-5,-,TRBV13,CASSPPGTGQPQHF,TGTGCCAGCAGCCCCCCGGGAACGGGTCAGCCCCAGCATTTT
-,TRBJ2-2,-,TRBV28,CASSRRGGRYTGELFF,TGTGCCAGCAGTCGCCGAGGCGGGCGGTACACCGGGGAGCTGTTTTTT
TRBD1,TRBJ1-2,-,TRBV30,CAWFPGTDLYGYTF,TGTGCCTGGTTTCCCGGGACAGATTTATATGGCTACACCTTC
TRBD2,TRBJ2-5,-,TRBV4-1,CASSQDRGGETQYF,TGCGCCAGCAGCCAAGATCGGGGAGGGGAGACCCAGTACTTC
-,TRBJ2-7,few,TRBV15,CATSRDRLFGSLDEQYF,TGTGCCACCAGCAGAGATCGGTTGTTCGGGAGCCTCGACGAGCAGTACTTC
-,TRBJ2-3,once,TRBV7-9,CASSLTDTQYF,TGTGCCAGCAGCTTAACAGATACGCAGTATTTT
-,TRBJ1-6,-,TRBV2,CASSQSDNSPLHF,TGTGCCAGCTCCCAGTCCGATAATTCACCCCTCCACTTT
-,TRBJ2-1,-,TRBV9,CASSGPSGDSTPHNNNEQFF,TGTGCCAGCAGCGGCCCGTCGGGAGACAGTACCCCCCACAACAACAATGAGCAGTTCTTC
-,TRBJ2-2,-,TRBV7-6,CASSLPWTVYPGELFF,TGTGCCAGCAGCTTGCCGTGGACAGTATATCCCGGGGAGCTGTTTTTT
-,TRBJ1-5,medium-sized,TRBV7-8,CASSPPGHHSNQPQHF,TGTGCCAGCAGCCCACCGGGACACCATAGCAATCAGCCCCAGCATTTT
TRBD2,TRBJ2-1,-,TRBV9,CASSPRLAEGPYNEQFF,TGTGCCAGCAGCCCAAGACTAGCGGAGGGCCCCTACAATGAGCAGTTCTTC
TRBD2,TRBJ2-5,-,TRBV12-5,CASAPSGSQETQYF,TGTGCTAGTGCGCCTAGCGGGTCCCAAGAGACCCAGTACTTC